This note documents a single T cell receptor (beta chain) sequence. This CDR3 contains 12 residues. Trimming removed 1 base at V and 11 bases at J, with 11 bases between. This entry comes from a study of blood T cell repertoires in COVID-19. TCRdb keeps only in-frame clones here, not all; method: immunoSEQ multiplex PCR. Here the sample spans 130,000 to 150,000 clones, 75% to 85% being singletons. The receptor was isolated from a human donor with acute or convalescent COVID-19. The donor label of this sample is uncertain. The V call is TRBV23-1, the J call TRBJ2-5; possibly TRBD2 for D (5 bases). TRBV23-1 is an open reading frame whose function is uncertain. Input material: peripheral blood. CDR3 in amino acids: CASSQLRTSQYF. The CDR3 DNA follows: TGCGCCAGCAGTCAATTAAGGACTTCACAGTACTTC.